One and the same sample provided the 8 T cell receptor beta chains below, sequenced in a study of T cell repertoires in cytomegalovirus infection. These receptors have no identified antigens. TCRdb passed the reads through MiXCR, listing each CDR3 protein once. The sample holds 800,000 to 950,000 distinct CDR3 sequences, over 25% seen once. The sample in question was cultured CD8+ T cells from PBMCs, obtained from culture after CMV antigen stimulation. The receptors were gathered from a human donor in good health (CMV status not recorded). Some clones in this sample may be carry-over from other donors' samples.

V usage is TRBV14 and J usage is TRBJ1-6; D call uncertain. This CDR3 contains 15 residues. V was shortened by 4 bases and J by 10 bases, with 17 bases between the two germline ends. In germline, CDR1 is SGHDN, CDR2 FVKESK. The CDR3 DNA is TGTGCCAGCAGCCCTACGCCGCGATATGGATCACCCCTCCACTTT. It translates to CASSPTPRYGSPLHF.

V gene TRBV6-2 or TRBV6-3 combines with J gene TRBJ1-5; no firm D call. Trimming cost V 6 bases and J 1 base, with 10 bases left between them. There are 14 residues in the CDR3. Per the germline V gene, CDR1 is MNHEY and CDR2 is SVGEGT. CDR3 sequence reads: CASRPDQSNQPQHF. The CDR3 DNA reads as TGTGCCAGCAGGCCCGACCAGAGCAATCAGCCCCAGCATTTT.

CDR3 nucleotide sequence: TGTGCCAGCAGCTTGTCACAGGCCCCCTACGAGCAGTACGTC. Encoded protein: CASSLSQAPYEQYV. This chain joins TRBV5-4 and TRBJ2-7; D is possibly TRBD1 (5 bases). CDR1 and CDR2 from the germline V gene are SGHNT and YYREEE (reference sequence). The CDR3 length is 14 residues. V was shortened by 1 base and J by 2 bases, with 10 bases between the two germline ends.

V and J are TRBV28 and TRBJ2-1; a weak D match, TRBD1 (5 bases). The V end was cut by 7 bases, the J end by 8 bases, with 18 bases between. CDR3 size: 14 residues. Germline values: CDR1 MDHEN, CDR2 SYDVKM. The CDR3 is CASKRQLKVDEQFF. The CDR3 bases are TGTGCCAGCAAAAGACAGCTCAAGGTCGATGAGCAGTTCTTC.

This clonotype was picked up many times. The V gene is TRBV7-2, the J gene TRBJ2-3, with TRBD2 matching 9 bases. The J segment lost 2 bases and the V segment lost 1 base, leaving 1 base of the junction unmatched. This CDR3 comprises 15 residues. Germline V CDR1 and CDR2: SGHTA, FQGNSA. CDR3 coding DNA: TGTGCCAGCAGCTTAGTAGCGGGGGCCACAGATACGCAGTATTTT. Encoded protein: CASSLVAGATDTQYF.

In DNA, the CDR3 is TGTGCCAGTAGTATAGATAGTCCATACAATGAGCAGTTCTTC. It codes for CASSIDSPYNEQFF. V and J are TRBV19 and TRBJ2-1; D remains unclear. Germline CDR1 reads LNHDA; CDR2 reads SQIVND (reference sequence). V was trimmed by 0 bases and J by 4 bases, leaving 7 bases between them. The CDR3 runs 14 residues.

The V gene is TRBV2, the J gene TRBJ1-1, with a tentative D call TRBD1 (5 bases). This CDR3 is built from 15 residues. The V and J ends lost 0 bases and 6 bases respectively, with 14 bases between them. Germline CDR1 and CDR2: SNHLY and FYNNEI. The CDR3 protein is CASSEAGGSLAEAFF. The CDR3 DNA sequence: TGTGCCAGCAGTGAAGCGGGGGGTTCTCTGGCTGAAGCTTTCTTT.

In this sample, this clonotype turned up many times. The chain carries TRBV7-9 and TRBJ2-2; D call uncertain. The germline gives CDR1 SEHNR, CDR2 FQNEAQ (reference sequence). This CDR3 comprises 14 residues. Trimming left V 5 bases short and J 2 bases short, with 9 bases between. The CDR3 region is CASSVTANTGELFF. CDR3 DNA: TGTGCCAGCAGCGTAACAGCAAACACCGGGGAGCTGTTTTTT. Full variable domain (missing parts from reference TRBV7-9 and TRBJ2-2): DTGVSQNPRHKITKRGQNVTFRCDPISEHNRLYWYRQTLGQGPEFLTYFQNEAQLEKSRLLSDRFSAERPKGSFSTLEIQRTEQGDSAMYLCASSVTANTGELFFGEGSRLTVL.